Below are 32 T cell receptor beta chains sequenced from a single sample in a study of T cell responses to AZD1222 COVID-19 vaccine (dated by TCRdb to the early 2020s). The library was built by means of the immunoSEQ multiplex PCR assay. TCRdb retrieved this table from immuneACCESS and kept in-frame rearrangements only. Not all clones are present; in checked studies, unresolved V genes account for under half, and no reason is known for the remainder. The sample table lists 75,000 to 100,000 clones, 70% to 90% of them with a count of one. The top ten hold around 1.6% of the sample. The time point label of this sample denotes: baseline before first vaccination. Sequencing was performed on peripheral blood, taken on day 0 of AZD1222 vaccination. All receptors derive from an adult in good health.

This rearrangement joins TRBV27 to TRBJ1-2; D is unresolved. Germline V gene lookup returns CDR1 MNHEY and CDR2 SMNVEV (reference sequence). Between the trimmed V and J ends, which lost 0 bases and 8 bases, there was a span of 25 bases. The CDR3 sequence is 18 residues long. The CDR3 spells CASSLSIMIPGRGGGYTF. CDR3 nucleotides: TGTGCCAGCAGTTTATCGATAATGATACCCGGGCGAGGTGGAGGCTACACCTTC.

The rearrangement links TRBV30 to TRBJ2-1, with TRBD1 matching 7 bases. The length of the CDR3 is 15 residues. Germline V gene lookup returns CDR1 GTSNPN and CDR2 SVGIG (reference sequence). V lost 0 bases to trimming and J lost 0 bases; unmatched junction nucleotides: 2. CDR3 sequence reads: CAWSVGTVSYNEQFF. In DNA, the CDR3 is TGTGCCTGGAGTGTAGGGACAGTCTCCTACAATGAGCAGTTCTTC.

This clone showed up just once. The J gene is TRBJ1-1, the V gene TRBV5-3; D possibly corresponds to TRBD1 (6 bases). TRBV5-3 falls under the ORF class, with uncertain function. This CDR3 is built from 15 residues. Deletions cut 2 bases from V and 0 bases from J, with 11 bases between. CDR3 amino acids: CARSLGQLLNTEAFF. The CDR3 DNA sequence: TGTGCCAGAAGCTTAGGACAGCTTTTGAACACTGAAGCTTTCTTT.

This sequence joins TRBV30 and TRBJ2-3; a possible D gene is TRBD2 (7 bases). V was cut by 1 base and J by 13 bases, with 15 bases left in between. This CDR3 has 12 amino acids. The germline gives CDR1 GTSNPN, CDR2 SVGIG (reference sequence). CDR3 residues: CAWSEGGASEYF. Here the CDR3 DNA reads TGTGCCTGGAGTGAGGGGGGGGCCTCTGAGTATTTT.

This clone was picked up a small number of times. The J gene is TRBJ1-2, the V gene TRBV12-3 or TRBV12-4; D is uncertain. The length of the CDR3 is 12 residues. Trimming shortened V by 2 bases and J by 1 base, and 2 bases separated the two germline ends. CDR3 in amino acids: CASSLLNYGYTF. As DNA, the CDR3 is TGTGCCAGCAGTTTACTTAACTATGGCTACACCTTC.

The chain is built from TRBV19 and TRBJ2-5; D possibly corresponds to TRBD1 (5 bases). V lost 8 bases and J lost 4, with 8 bases in between. The CDR3 consists of 11 residues. In germline, CDR1 is LNHDA, CDR2 SQIVND (reference sequence). CDR3 DNA sequence: TGTGCCAGTGGGCAGGGAGAGACCCAGTACTTC. It encodes CASGQGETQYF.

The J gene is TRBJ1-1, the V gene TRBV28, with 10 bases matching TRBD1. Germline V gene data show CDR1 as MDHEN and CDR2 as SYDVKM. The CDR3 has 16 residues. Trimming cost V 2 bases and J 0 bases; bases outside gene matches: 3. Here the CDR3 DNA reads TGTGCCAGCAGTTTAATCGGGACAGGGGTGAACACTGAAGCTTTCTTT. Its protein product is CASSLIGTGVNTEAFF. The full variable domain, completed using reference TRBV28 and TRBJ1-1, is DVKVTQSSRYLVKRTGEKVFLECVQDMDHENMFWYRQDPGLGLRLIYFSYDVKMKEKGDIPEGYSVSREKKERFSLILESASTNQTSMYLCASSLIGTGVNTEAFFGQGTRLTVV.

This clone was picked up one time. This sample includes further DNA sequences coding for the same CDR3. This rearrangement joins TRBV28 to TRBJ2-7; D is unclear. The CDR3 sequence is 12 residues long. The germline V and J ends were trimmed by 1 base and 2 bases, with 3 bases remaining between them. Germline lookup yields CDR1 MDHEN and CDR2 SYDVKM. The CDR3 DNA is TGTGCCAGCAGTTTATCCCCCTACGAGCAGTACTTC. Protein: CASSLSPYEQYF.

This clone has a handful of counts. The genes are TRBV3-1 (or the pseudogene TRBV3-2) and TRBJ1-1, with D possibly matching TRBD1 (5 bases). This CDR3 region has 15 residues. V lost 0 bases, J lost 7 bases, and 15 bases lay in between. Germline loops: CDR1 LGHDT, CDR2 YNNKEL (reference sequence). Here the CDR3 DNA reads TGTGCCAGCAGCCAAGATCGCGTGAAGGGGAGTGAAGCTTTCTTT. This codes for CASSQDRVKGSEAFF.

The chain employs TRBV30 and TRBJ1-2, with D uncertain. The CDR3 has 13 amino acids. Trimming shortened V by 2 bases and J by 3 bases, and 10 bases separated the two germline ends. CDR1 and CDR2 (germline): GTSNPN, SVGIG (reference sequence). CDR3 coding DNA: TGTGCCTGGAGTACCAGAGGGTACTATGGCTACACCTTC. Translating gives CAWSTRGYYGYTF.

The chain employs TRBV6-5 and TRBJ1-1; D not certain. The CDR3 consists of 16 residues. V was trimmed by 2 bases and J by 4 bases, leaving 17 bases between them. Looked up from germline, CDR1 is MNHEY and CDR2 is SVGAGI. The CDR3 region has the DNA TGTGCCAGCAGTTACCTAACCGGGCAGTTCGGCACTGAAGCTTTCTTT. As protein: CASSYLTGQFGTEAFF.

V is TRBV14 and J is TRBJ1-3; D gene ambiguous. Germline assignment: CDR1 SGHDN and CDR2 FVKESK. There are 18 residues in the CDR3. With 0 bases removed from V and 2 bases from J, the gap between germline ends came to 17 bases. CDR3 amino acids: CASSQDLNIGRTGNTIYF. In DNA form, the CDR3 reads TGTGCCAGCAGCCAAGATCTGAACATAGGGAGGACTGGAAACACCATATATTTT.

This chain joins TRBV3-1 (or the pseudogene TRBV3-2) and TRBJ1-5, with TRBD1 matching 7 bases. CDR1 and CDR2 (germline): LGHDT, YNNKEL (reference sequence). The CDR3 sequence is 15 residues long. Germline trimming cut 2 bases from V and 1 base from J; bases unmatched to any gene: 2. The CDR3 spells CASSQRQGSNQPQHF. CDR3 DNA: TGTGCCAGCAGCCAACGACAGGGAAGCAATCAGCCCCAGCATTTT.

This clone was detected only a few times. The chain couples TRBV6-5 to TRBJ1-1, with D uncertain. With 0 bases removed from V and 2 bases from J, the gap between germline ends came to 7 bases. The CDR3 contains 14 residues. From germline, CDR1 is MNHEY and CDR2 SVGAGI. The CDR3 DNA reads as TGTGCCAGCAGTTACTCAAACGTTAACACTGAAGCTTTCTTT. This encodes CASSYSNVNTEAFF.

This chain uses TRBV5-4 with TRBJ1-4; TRBD1 is a possible D gene (6 bases). Trimming cost V 4 bases and J 8 bases, with 21 bases left between them. The CDR3 has 16 amino acids. In germline, CDR1 is SGHNT, CDR2 YYREEE (reference sequence). CDR3 nucleotides: TGTGCCAGCAGCCCCAGAGGGGGGGGTTTAGAAGAAAAACTGTTTTTT. Translation: CASSPRGGGLEEKLFF.

This clone was found a few times. The gene calls are TRBV7-9 and TRBJ1-2; 7 nucleotides agree with TRBD1. The CDR3 runs 14 residues. The V segment lost 3 bases and the J segment 3 bases; nucleotides outside the gene matches: 4. Germline CDR1 and CDR2: SEHNR and FQNEAQ (reference sequence). This chain's CDR3 is CASSFDRDHYGYTF. In DNA, the CDR3 is TGTGCCAGCAGCTTCGACAGGGATCACTATGGCTACACCTTC. Together with reference TRBV7-9 and TRBJ1-2, the CDR3 gives the full variable domain: DTGVSQNPRHKITKRGQNVTFRCDPISEHNRLYWYRQTLGQGPEFLTYFQNEAQLEKSRLLSDRFSAERPKGSFSTLEIQRTEQGDSAMYLCASSFDRDHYGYTFGSGTRLTVV.

The CDR3: CASSVAASGGNPHEQFF. As DNA, the CDR3 is TGTGCCAGCAGCGTAGCGGCCAGCGGGGGGAACCCCCATGAGCAGTTCTTC. V usage is TRBV9 and J usage is TRBJ2-1, with 9 bases matching TRBD2. Germline-derived CDR1 and CDR2 are SGDLS and YYNGEE. Trimming removed 0 bases from V and 8 bases from J; junction bases left unmatched: 12. This CDR3 has 17 residues.

This clone appeared a single time. The chain links TRBV27 to TRBJ2-7, with no clear D. Germline values: CDR1 MNHEY, CDR2 SMNVEV (reference sequence). The ends were cut back, 6 bases at V and 4 bases at J, with 7 bases in the middle. This CDR3 has 11 residues. CDR3 in amino acids: CASRSTYEQYF. The CDR3 DNA is TGTGCCAGCAGATCGACTTACGAGCAGTACTTC.

The genes are TRBV27 and TRBJ1-5, with D possibly matching TRBD1 (5 bases). The germline V and J ends were trimmed by 7 bases and 6 bases, with 28 bases remaining between them. The CDR3 is made up of 18 amino acids. CDR1 is MNHEY and CDR2 is SMNVEV in the germline V gene (reference sequence). CDR3 nucleotide sequence: TGTGCCAGCACACCCGCGGGGTGGGGGGGGAAAGGCAGTCAGCCCCAGCATTTT. Its translation is CASTPAGWGGKGSQPQHF.

Only one count was recorded for this clone. This chain uses TRBV12-3 or TRBV12-4 with TRBJ1-2, with TRBD1 as a possible D gene (6 bases). The CDR3 totals 13 residues. V was pared by 2 bases and J by 8 bases, with 12 bases between. In DNA, the CDR3 is TGTGCCAGCAGTTTAACAGGGAGAGACGGCTACACCTTC. This translates into CASSLTGRDGYTF.

The CDR3 reads CASSQDRDRGPGNTIYF. The CDR3 bases are TGCGCCAGCAGCCAAGATCGGGACAGGGGGCCTGGAAACACCATATATTTT. This chain joins TRBV4-3 and TRBJ1-3, with 12 bases matching TRBD1. The CDR3 has 17 residues. With 0 bases clipped from V and 2 bases from J, the junction kept 2 bases outside the gene matches. Germline V gene sequence: CDR1 LGHNA, CDR2 YSLEER.

The rearrangement joins TRBV15 to TRBJ1-2; the D gene is possibly TRBD1 (5 bases). The CDR3 sequence is 15 residues long. Germline values: CDR1 LNHNV, CDR2 YYDKDF (reference sequence). V was cut by 2 bases and J by 4 bases, with 14 bases left in between. CDR3 residues: CATSRTGTGSYGYTF. CDR3 DNA sequence: TGTGCCACCAGCAGAACCGGGACCGGGTCCTATGGCTACACCTTC. Full variable domain (remainder filled in from reference TRBV15 and TRBJ1-2): DAMVIQNPRYQVTQFGKPVTLSCSQTLNHNVMYWYQQKSSQAPKLLFHYYDKDFNNEADTPDNFQSRRPNTSFCFLDIRSPGLGDTAMYLCATSRTGTGSYGYTFGSGTRLTVV.

The J gene is TRBJ2-5, the V gene TRBV4-3; weak D call: TRBD2 (5 bases). Trimming shortened V by 0 bases and J by 2 bases, and 7 bases separated the two germline ends. Per germline, CDR1 LGHNA and CDR2 YSLEER. The CDR3 loop spans 14 amino acids. CDR3 sequence reads: CASSQDAGQETQYF. The CDR3 coding sequence is TGCGCCAGCAGCCAAGATGCGGGTCAAGAGACCCAGTACTTC.

J is TRBJ1-4 and V is TRBV28; D not certain. V lost 6 bases and J 9 bases, leaving 20 bases between the germline ends. CDR3 size: 15 residues. Germline V lookup: CDR1 MDHEN, CDR2 SYDVKM. The CDR3 nucleotides read TGTGCCAGCAGACCTACACTGGCAGGCAACAAAAAACTGTTTTTT. Translating it yields CASRPTLAGNKKLFF.

The CDR3 region has the DNA TGTGCCAGCTCACTCGGACAGGACTCGGACGAGCAGTACTTC. Protein: CASSLGQDSDEQYF. V and J are TRBV18 and TRBJ2-7, with 7 bases identical to TRBD1. Germline assignment: CDR1 KGHSH and CDR2 LQKENI. The J segment lost 5 bases and the V segment lost 4 bases, leaving 8 bases of the junction unmatched. The CDR3 has 14 amino acids. Combining the CDR3 with reference TRBV18 and TRBJ2-7 gives the whole variable domain NAGVMQNPRHLVRRRGQEARLRCSPMKGHSHVYWYRQLPEEGLKFMVYLQKENIIDESGMPKERFSAEFPKEGPSILRIQQVVRGDSAAYFCASSLGQDSDEQYFGPGTRLTVT.

The J gene is TRBJ1-2, the V gene TRBV10-1; weak D call: TRBD1 (5 bases). Per germline, CDR1 WNHNN and CDR2 SYGVQD (reference sequence). The CDR3 sequence is 13 residues long. Trimming stripped 6 bases from V and 4 bases from J, with 12 bases between. The CDR3 DNA reads as TGCGCCAGCAGCTTACAGGTGATCTATGGCTACACCTTC. Its translation: CASSLQVIYGYTF.

The rearrangement uses TRBV9 and TRBJ2-2; 9 bases align to TRBD2. V lost 5 bases and J lost 4; bases outside the gene matches: 12. From germline, CDR1 is SGDLS and CDR2 YYNGEE. The CDR3 runs to 17 residues. CDR3 in DNA: TGTGCCAGCAGTGCTGATGGCGGGGGGGCTCCCACCGGGGAGCTGTTTTTT. It translates to CASSADGGGAPTGELFF.

The V call is TRBV13, the J call TRBJ1-1; possibly TRBD1 for D (5 bases). Germline assignment: CDR1 PRHDT and CDR2 FYEKMQ (reference sequence). The CDR3 length is 12 residues. The V and J ends lost 5 bases and 3 bases respectively, with 7 bases between them. DNA of the CDR3: TGTGCCAGCAGCCGAGGGGACACTGAAGCTTTCTTT. It encodes CASSRGDTEAFF.

This clone was picked up one time. This sequence joins TRBV12-3 or TRBV12-4 and TRBJ1-2, with D unresolved. V lost 3 bases to trimming and J lost 5 bases, with 7 bases between them. The CDR3 totals 12 residues. CDR3 DNA: TGTGCCAGCAGTTTTACGGCTTATGGCTACACCTTC. Its translation is CASSFTAYGYTF.

The V gene is TRBV2, the J gene TRBJ1-5, with D maybe TRBD1 (5 bases). V was cut by 5 bases and J by 9 bases, with 17 bases left in between. Germline CDR1 and CDR2: SNHLY and FYNNEI. This CDR3 has 14 residues. In DNA, the CDR3 is TGTGCCAGCAGTCCTACGGTAGGGGAGGTGCCCCAGCATTTT. This sequence encodes CASSPTVGEVPQHF. Together with reference TRBV2 and TRBJ1-5, the CDR3 gives the full variable domain: EPEVTQTPSHQVTQMGQEVILRCVPISNHLYFYWYRQILGQKVEFLVSFYNNEISEKSEIFDDQFSVERPDGSNFTLKIRSTKLEDSAMYFCASSPTVGEVPQHFGDGTRLSIL.

The chain uses TRBV5-4 and TRBJ1-2; unclear D gene. Germline V gene data show CDR1 as SGHNT and CDR2 as YYREEE (reference sequence). The CDR3 length is 14 residues. Trimming shortened V by 3 bases and J by 0 bases, and 9 bases separated the two germline ends. The CDR3 DNA follows: TGTGCCAGCAGCTACCGGGAAGCTAACTATGGCTACACCTTC. Encoded protein: CASSYREANYGYTF. Drawing the rest from reference TRBV5-4 and TRBJ1-2, the complete variable domain is ETGVTQSPTHLIKTRGQQVTLRCSSQSGHNTVSWYQQALGQGPQFIFQYYREEENGRGNFPPRFSGLQFPNYSSELNVNALELDDSALYLCASSYREANYGYTFGSGTRLTVV.

The V call is TRBV2, the J call TRBJ1-4, with 7 bases fitting TRBD1. The V gene end was trimmed by 4 bases and the J gene end by 3 bases; junction bases not matched to a gene: 5. CDR3 length equals 15 residues. Looked up from germline, CDR1 is SNHLY and CDR2 is FYNNEI. The CDR3 region is CASSAVTGPNEKLFF. Written as DNA, the CDR3 is TGTGCCAGCAGTGCCGTGACAGGGCCTAATGAAAAACTGTTTTTT.